These 6 T cell receptor beta chains were sequenced from one sample in a study of patients and donors after allogeneic stem cell transplantation. A single record per CDR3 protein comes from TCRdb applying MiXCR to the RT-PCR reads. Among 390,000 or so distinct CDR3 sequences, approximately 16% were seen once, and the ten largest hold roughly 7%. Material: blood, either unsorted or a sorted T cell fraction (not recorded which). Source of these receptors: a human donor who was either an allogeneic HSCT recipient or a stem cell or donor lymphocyte infusion donor (not recorded which). It is not recorded whose cells these are; they may come from a transplant donor.

This clonotype occurred many times. The CDR3 DNA follows: TGTGCCAGCAGTGCTAGCGGGAGGCCCGGGGAGCTGTTTTTT. Protein: CASSASGRPGELFF. The rearrangement links TRBV12-3 or TRBV12-4 to TRBJ2-2; 11 nucleotides line up with TRBD2. This CDR3 is 14 amino acids long. J was trimmed by 6 bases and V by 5 bases; bases with no gene match: 2.

The chain is built from TRBV24-1 and TRBJ2-1; 10 bases align to TRBD2. Germline CDR1 reads KGHDR; CDR2 reads SFDVKD. This CDR3 region has 14 residues. Trimming removed 5 bases from V and 10 bases from J; junction bases left unmatched: 7. CDR3: CATSGSSGRKEQFF. Written as DNA, the CDR3 is TGTGCCACCAGTGGGTCTAGCGGGAGAAAAGAGCAGTTCTTC.

This clonotype turned up a few times. The chain has TRBV4-1 and TRBJ2-7, with TRBD2 matching over 8 bases. CDR1 and CDR2 (germline): MGHRA, YSYEKL. Losses at the gene ends were 4 bases for V and 5 bases for J; bases not matched to a gene: 10. The CDR3 contains 15 residues. The CDR3 region is CASSRTGTSIDEQYF. CDR3 nucleotide sequence: TGCGCCAGCAGCCGAACCGGGACTAGTATCGACGAGCAGTACTTC.

The chain employs TRBV29-1 and TRBJ2-7, with 10 bases identical to TRBD1. J gave up 6 bases and V 5 bases, and 10 bases lay outside the gene matches. This CDR3 contains 14 residues. Per the germline V gene, CDR1 is SQVTM and CDR2 is ANQGSEA. CDR3 DNA sequence: TGCAGCGTTCTTGGACAGGGGGGGACAACCGAGCAGTACTTC. Protein: CSVLGQGGTTEQYF.

J is TRBJ1-6 and V is TRBV20-1, with D possibly matching TRBD1 (6 bases). The CDR3 length is 16 residues. The germline V gene has CDR1 DFQATT and CDR2 SNEGSKA (reference sequence). V dropped 3 bases and J dropped 2 bases, with 14 bases sitting between them. The CDR3 sequence: CSARIQGLTYNSPLHF. The CDR3 DNA follows: TGCAGTGCTAGGATACAGGGTCTGACCTATAATTCACCCCTCCACTTT.

J is TRBJ2-5 and V is TRBV20-1; D uncertain. The germline CDR1 and CDR2 sequences are DFQATT and SNEGSKA (reference sequence). V lost 5 bases to trimming and J lost 4 bases, with 11 bases between them. The CDR3 sequence is 12 residues long. CDR3 sequence (DNA): TGCAGTGCTTCGATCTCGACAGAGACCCAGTACTTC. Its protein is CSASISTETQYF.